This T cell receptor beta chain was recovered during a study of T cell responses to AZD1222 COVID-19 vaccine. On the study more broadly: Recipients boosted at about 4 weeks or about 12 weeks are pooled.

CDR1 is MNHEY, CDR2 SVGEGT, per germline. This CDR3 has 14 amino acids. V was clipped by 2 bases and J by 4 bases, with 11 bases between them. A remark on this clone: Its antigen is unknown.

Study-wide points: Clonal diversity was possibly underestimated, and the donors were mostly white British, with more females. Among spike-specific TCRs, nearly half reportedly target unmutated variant regions. The span of vaccine-associated CD4 TCRs extended across spike, with dominance at 160-218 and 743-854.

Data came from immunoSEQ multiplex PCR; TCRdb stores just in-frame clones and leaves some out. The repertoire holds 100,000 or so clones, more than 75% seen once, with 3% to 4% in the top ten. The chain recombines TRBV6-2 or TRBV6-3 with TRBJ1-1; TRBD1 might be the D (6 bases). This clonotype was sampled from an adult in good health. Sequencing was performed on peripheral blood, taken on day 0 of AZD1222 vaccination. CDR3 sequence: CASSYAGVSTEAFF. The CDR3 coding sequence is TGTGCCAGCAGTTACGCAGGGGTGAGCACTGAAGCTTTCTTT.